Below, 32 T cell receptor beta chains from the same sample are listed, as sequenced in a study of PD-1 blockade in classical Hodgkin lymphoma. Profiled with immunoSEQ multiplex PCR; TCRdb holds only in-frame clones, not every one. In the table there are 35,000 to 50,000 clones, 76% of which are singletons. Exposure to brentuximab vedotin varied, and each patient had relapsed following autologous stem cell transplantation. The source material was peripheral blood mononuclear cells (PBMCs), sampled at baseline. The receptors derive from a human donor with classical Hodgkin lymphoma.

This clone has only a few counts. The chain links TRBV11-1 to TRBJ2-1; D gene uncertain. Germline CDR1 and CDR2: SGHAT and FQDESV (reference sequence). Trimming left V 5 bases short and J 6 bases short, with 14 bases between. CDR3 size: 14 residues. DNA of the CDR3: TGTGCCAGCAGCCTAGGCGGCTCTATCAATGAGCAGTTCTTC. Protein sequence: CASSLGGSINEQFF.

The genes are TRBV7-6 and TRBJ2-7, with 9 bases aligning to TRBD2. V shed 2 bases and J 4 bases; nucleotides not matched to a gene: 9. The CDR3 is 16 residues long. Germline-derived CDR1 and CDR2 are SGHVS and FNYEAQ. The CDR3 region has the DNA TGTGCCAGCAGCTTAAGGCCTAGCGGGACGAGGTACGAGCAGTACTTC. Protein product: CASSLRPSGTRYEQYF.

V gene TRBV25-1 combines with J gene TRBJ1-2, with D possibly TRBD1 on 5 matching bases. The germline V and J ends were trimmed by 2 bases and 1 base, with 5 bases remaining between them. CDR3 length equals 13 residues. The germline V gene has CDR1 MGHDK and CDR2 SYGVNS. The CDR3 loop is CASSEGHNYGYTF. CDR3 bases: TGTGCCAGCAGTGAAGGACATAACTATGGCTACACCTTC.

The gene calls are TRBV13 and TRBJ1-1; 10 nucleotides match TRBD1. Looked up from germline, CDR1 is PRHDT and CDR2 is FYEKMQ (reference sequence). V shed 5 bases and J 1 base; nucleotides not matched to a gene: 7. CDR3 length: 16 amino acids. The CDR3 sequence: CASSPRGDRGNTEAFF. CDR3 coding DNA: TGTGCCAGCAGCCCTAGAGGGGACAGGGGGAACACTGAAGCTTTCTTT.

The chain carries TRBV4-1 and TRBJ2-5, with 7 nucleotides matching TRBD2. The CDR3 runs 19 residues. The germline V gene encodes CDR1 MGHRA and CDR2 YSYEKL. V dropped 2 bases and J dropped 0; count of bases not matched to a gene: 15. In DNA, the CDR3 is TGCGCCAGCAGCCAATCTCTTCTAGCCTCCGGGACTAACCAAGAGACCCAGTACTTC. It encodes CASSQSLLASGTNQETQYF.

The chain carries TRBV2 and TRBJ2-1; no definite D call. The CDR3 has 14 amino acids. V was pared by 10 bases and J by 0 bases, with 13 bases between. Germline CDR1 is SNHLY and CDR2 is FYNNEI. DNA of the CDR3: TGTGCCACTTTATGGGAAAGCTCCTACAATGAGCAGTTCTTC. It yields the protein CATLWESSYNEQFF.

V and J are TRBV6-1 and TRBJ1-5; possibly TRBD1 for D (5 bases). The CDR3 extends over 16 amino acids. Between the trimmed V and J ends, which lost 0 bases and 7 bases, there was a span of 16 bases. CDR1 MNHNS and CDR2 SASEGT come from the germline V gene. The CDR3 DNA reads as TGTGCCAGCAGTGAAGCCTTTGTGGGGAGGGGCCAGCCCCAGCATTTT. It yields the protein CASSEAFVGRGQPQHF.

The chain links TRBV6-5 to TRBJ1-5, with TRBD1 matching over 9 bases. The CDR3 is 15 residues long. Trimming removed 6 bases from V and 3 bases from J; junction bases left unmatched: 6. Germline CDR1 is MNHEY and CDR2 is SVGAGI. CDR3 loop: CASSRTGASNQPQHF. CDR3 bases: TGTGCCAGCAGCAGGACAGGGGCGTCCAATCAGCCCCAGCATTTT.

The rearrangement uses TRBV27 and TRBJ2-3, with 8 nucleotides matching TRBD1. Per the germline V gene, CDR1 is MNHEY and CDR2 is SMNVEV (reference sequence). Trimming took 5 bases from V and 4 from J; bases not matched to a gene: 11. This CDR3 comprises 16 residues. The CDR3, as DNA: TGTGCCAGCAGTGGGCGGACAGGGAATGGGGCAGATACGCAGTATTTT. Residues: CASSGRTGNGADTQYF.

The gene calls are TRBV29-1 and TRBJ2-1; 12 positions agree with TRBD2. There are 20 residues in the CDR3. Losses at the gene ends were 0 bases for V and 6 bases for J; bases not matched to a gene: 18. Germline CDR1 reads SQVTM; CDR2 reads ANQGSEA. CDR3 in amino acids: CSVEDWAKPSGRVVGNEQFF. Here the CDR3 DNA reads TGCAGCGTTGAAGATTGGGCTAAGCCTAGCGGGAGGGTTGTGGGCAATGAGCAGTTCTTC.

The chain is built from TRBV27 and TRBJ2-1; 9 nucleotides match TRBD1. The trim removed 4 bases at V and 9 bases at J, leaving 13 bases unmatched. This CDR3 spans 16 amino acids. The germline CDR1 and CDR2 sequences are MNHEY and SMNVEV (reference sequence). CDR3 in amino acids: CASSSEGTGGSGEQFF. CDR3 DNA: TGTGCCAGCAGTTCGGAGGGAACAGGGGGCTCGGGTGAGCAGTTCTTC.

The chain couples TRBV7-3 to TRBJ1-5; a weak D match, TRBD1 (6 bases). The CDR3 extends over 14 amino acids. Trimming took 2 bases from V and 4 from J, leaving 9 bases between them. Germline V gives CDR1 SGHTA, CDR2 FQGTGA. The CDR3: CASSLATGNQPQHF. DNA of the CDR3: TGTGCCAGCAGCTTAGCTACAGGGAATCAGCCCCAGCATTTT.

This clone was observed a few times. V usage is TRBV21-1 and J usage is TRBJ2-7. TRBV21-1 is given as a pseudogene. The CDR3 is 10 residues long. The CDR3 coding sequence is TGTGCCAGCAGCGCCCCGGTGGGTGCCTTC. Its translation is CASSAPVGAF.

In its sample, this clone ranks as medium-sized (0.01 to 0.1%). The DNA for the CDR3 is TGCAGCGTGGCGACAGGGCGTGCTTCTCAGCCCCAGCATTTT. The encoded protein is CSVATGRASQPQHF. The chain joins TRBV29-1 to TRBJ1-5, with TRBD1 identical over 7 bases. V lost 6 bases to trimming and J lost 6 bases; unmatched junction nucleotides: 11. The CDR3 is made up of 14 amino acids. The germline V gene has CDR1 SQVTM and CDR2 ANQGSEA.

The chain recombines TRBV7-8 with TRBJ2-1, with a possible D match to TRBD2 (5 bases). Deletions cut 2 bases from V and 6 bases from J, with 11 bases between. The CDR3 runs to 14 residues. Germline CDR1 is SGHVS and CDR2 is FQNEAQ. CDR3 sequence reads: CASSLLLDRNEQFF. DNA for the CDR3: TGTGCCAGCAGCTTATTACTAGATCGCAATGAGCAGTTCTTC.

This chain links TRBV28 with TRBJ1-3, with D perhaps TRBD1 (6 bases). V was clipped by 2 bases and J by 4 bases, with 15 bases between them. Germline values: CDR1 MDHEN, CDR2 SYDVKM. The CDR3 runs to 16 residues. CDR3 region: CASSLTYREIGNTIYF. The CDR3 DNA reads TGTGCCAGCAGTTTAACCTACAGGGAAATAGGAAACACCATATATTTT.

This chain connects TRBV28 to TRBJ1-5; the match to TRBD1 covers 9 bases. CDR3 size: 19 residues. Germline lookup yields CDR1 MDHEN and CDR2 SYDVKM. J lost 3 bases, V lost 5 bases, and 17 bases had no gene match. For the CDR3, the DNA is TGTGCCAGCAGTCTAACCCCCCCTTTAGGACAGGGGTACAATCAGCCCCAGCATTTT. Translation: CASSLTPPLGQGYNQPQHF.

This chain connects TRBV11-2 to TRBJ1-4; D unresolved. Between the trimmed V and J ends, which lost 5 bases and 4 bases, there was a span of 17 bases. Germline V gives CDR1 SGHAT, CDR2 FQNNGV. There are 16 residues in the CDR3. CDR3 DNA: TGTGCCAGCAGCCCCCGAACCCGGAGCCTTAATGAAAAACTGTTTTTT. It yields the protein CASSPRTRSLNEKLFF. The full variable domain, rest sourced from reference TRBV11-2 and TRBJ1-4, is EAGVAQSPRYKIIEKRQSVAFWCNPISGHATLYWYQQILGQGPKLLIQFQNNGVVDDSQLPKDRFSAERLKGVDSTLKIQPAKLEDSAVYLCASSPRTRSLNEKLFFGSGTQLSVL.

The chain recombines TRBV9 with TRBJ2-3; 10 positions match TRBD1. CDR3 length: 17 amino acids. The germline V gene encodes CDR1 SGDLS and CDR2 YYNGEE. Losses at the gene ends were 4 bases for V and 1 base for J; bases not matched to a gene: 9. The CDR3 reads CASSPRTGGGGTDTQYF. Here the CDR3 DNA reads TGTGCCAGCAGCCCACGGACAGGGGGAGGTGGCACAGATACGCAGTATTTT.

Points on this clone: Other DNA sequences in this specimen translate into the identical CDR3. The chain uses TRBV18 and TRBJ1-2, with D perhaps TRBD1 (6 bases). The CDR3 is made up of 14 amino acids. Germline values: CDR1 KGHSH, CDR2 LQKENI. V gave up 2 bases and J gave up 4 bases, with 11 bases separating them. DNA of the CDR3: TGTGCCAGCTCACCAGGAACAGGGACCTATGGCTACACCTTC. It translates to CASSPGTGTYGYTF.

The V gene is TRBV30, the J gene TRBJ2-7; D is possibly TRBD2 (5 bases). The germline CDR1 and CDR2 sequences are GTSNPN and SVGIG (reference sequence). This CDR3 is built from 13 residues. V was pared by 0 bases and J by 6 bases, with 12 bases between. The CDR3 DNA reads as TGTGCCTGGAGTGTACAACGGGGATCCGAGCAGTACTTC. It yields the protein CAWSVQRGSEQYF.

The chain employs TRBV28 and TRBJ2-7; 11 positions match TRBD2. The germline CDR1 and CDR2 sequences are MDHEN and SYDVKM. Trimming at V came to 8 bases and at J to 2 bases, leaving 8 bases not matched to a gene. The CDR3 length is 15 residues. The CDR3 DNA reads TGTGCCAGCCGGATTAGCGGGAGGGCCGCCTACGAGCAGTACTTC. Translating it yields CASRISGRAAYEQYF.

CDR3 sequence: CAWSNPRDRDSYEQYF. The CDR3 DNA follows: TGTGCCTGGAGTAACCCACGAGACAGGGATTCCTACGAGCAGTACTTC. The chain links TRBV30 to TRBJ2-7; 7 bases line up with TRBD1. Per germline, CDR1 GTSNPN and CDR2 SVGIG (reference sequence). V was pared by 2 bases and J by 1 base, with 11 bases of the junction left unmatched. The CDR3 is 16 residues long. The full variable domain, rest sourced from reference TRBV30 and TRBJ2-7, is SQTIHQWPATLVQPVGSPLSLECTVEGTSNPNLYWYRQAAGRGLQLLFYSVGIGQISSEVPQNLSASRPQDRQFILSSKKLLLSDSGFYLCAWSNPRDRDSYEQYFGPGTRLTVT.

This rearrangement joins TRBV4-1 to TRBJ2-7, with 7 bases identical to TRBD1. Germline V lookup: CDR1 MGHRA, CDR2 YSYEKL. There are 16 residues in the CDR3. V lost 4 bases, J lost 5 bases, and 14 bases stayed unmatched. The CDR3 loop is CASSPGRGQTYNEQYF. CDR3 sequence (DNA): TGCGCCAGCAGCCCCGGAAGGGGACAGACCTACAACGAGCAGTACTTC.

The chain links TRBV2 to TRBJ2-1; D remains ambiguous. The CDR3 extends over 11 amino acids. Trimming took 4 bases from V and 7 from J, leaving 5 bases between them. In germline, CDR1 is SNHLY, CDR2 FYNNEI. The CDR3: CASSGSNEQFF. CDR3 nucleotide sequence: TGTGCCAGCAGTGGGAGTAATGAGCAGTTCTTC. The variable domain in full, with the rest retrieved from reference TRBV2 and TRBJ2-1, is EPEVTQTPSHQVTQMGQEVILRCVPISNHLYFYWYRQILGQKVEFLVSFYNNEISEKSEIFDDQFSVERPDGSNFTLKIRSTKLEDSAMYFCASSGSNEQFFGPGTRLTVL.

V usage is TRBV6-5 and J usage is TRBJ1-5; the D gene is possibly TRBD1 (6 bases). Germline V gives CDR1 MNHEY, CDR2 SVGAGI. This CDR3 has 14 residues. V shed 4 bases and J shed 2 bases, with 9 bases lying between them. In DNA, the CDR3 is TGTGCCAGCAGTTTTAACAGGGGCAATCAGCCCCAGCATTTT. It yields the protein CASSFNRGNQPQHF.

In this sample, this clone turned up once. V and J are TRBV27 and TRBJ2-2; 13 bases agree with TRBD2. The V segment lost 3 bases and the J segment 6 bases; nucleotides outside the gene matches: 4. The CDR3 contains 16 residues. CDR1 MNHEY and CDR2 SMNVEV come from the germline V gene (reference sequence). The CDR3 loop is CASSFLLAGGPGELFF. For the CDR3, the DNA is TGTGCCAGCAGTTTCCTACTAGCGGGAGGGCCCGGGGAGCTGTTTTTT.

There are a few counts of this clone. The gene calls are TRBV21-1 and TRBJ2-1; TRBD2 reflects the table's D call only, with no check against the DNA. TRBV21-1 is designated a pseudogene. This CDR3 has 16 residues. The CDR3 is CASSNIAGLSYNEQFF. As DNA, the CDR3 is TGTGCCAGCAGCAACATAGCGGGTCTCTCCTACAATGAGCAGTTCTTC.

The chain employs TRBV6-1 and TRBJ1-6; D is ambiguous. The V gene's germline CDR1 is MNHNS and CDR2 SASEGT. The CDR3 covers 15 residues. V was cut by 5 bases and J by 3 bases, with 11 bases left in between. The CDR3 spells CASSFTQSYNSPLHF. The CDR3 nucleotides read TGTGCCAGCAGTTTCACACAGAGCTATAATTCACCCCTCCACTTT.

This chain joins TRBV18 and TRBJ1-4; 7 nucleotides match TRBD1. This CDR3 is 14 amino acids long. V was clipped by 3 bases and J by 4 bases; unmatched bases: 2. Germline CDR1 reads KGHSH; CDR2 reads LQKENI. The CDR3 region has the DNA TGTGCCAGCTCACCGACAGGGAATAATGAAAAACTGTTTTTT. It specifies CASSPTGNNEKLFF.

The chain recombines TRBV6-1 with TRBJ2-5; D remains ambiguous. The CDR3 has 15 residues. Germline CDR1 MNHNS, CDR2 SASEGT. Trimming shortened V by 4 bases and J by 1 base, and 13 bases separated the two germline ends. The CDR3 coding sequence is TGTGCCAGCAGTGCTTACAGACTGACCCAAGAGACCCAGTACTTC. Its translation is CASSAYRLTQETQYF.

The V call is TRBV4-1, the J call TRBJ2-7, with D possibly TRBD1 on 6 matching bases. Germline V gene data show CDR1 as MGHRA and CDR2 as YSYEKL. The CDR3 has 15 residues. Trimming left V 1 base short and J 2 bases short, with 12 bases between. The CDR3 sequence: CASSQGTELPYEQYF. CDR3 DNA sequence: TGCGCCAGCAGCCAAGGGACAGAACTTCCCTACGAGCAGTACTTC.